This is a list of T cell receptor beta chains from one sample in a study of T cells in Graves' hyperthyroidism and ophthalmopathy. MiXCR was run by TCRdb on the multiplex PCR reads, yielding one entry per CDR3 protein. The data show approximately 590,000 distinct CDR3 sequences, with approximately 14% seen just once and roughly 6.6% held by the top ten. Material for sequencing was blood. The receptors stem from a woman in her 30s with Graves' hyperthyroidism. Each CDR3 is given with its conserved first and last residue. Fields, in order: D gene, clone size, J gene, V gene, CDR3 protein, CDR3 DNA. The D gene is left open where the match is weak. A row's size may be missing; if present it is once, few, many or a size class.

D gene: .
clone size: many
J gene: TRBJ2-2
V gene: TRBV11-3
CDR3 protein: CASSRQFAGELFF
CDR3 DNA: TGTGCCAGCAGCAGGCAGTTCGCCGGGGAGCTGTTTTTT

D gene: TRBD1
clone size: many
J gene: TRBJ1-4
V gene: TRBV5-1
CDR3 protein: CASSFGDRGSNEKLFF
CDR3 DNA: TGCGCCAGCAGCTTCGGGGACAGGGGTTCCAATGAAAAACTGTTTTTT

D gene: TRBD1
clone size: many
J gene: TRBJ1-2
V gene: TRBV15
CDR3 protein: CATSPNRGQGERRKGYTF
CDR3 DNA: TGTGCCACCAGTCCGAATAGGGGACAGGGGGAACGTCGGAAGGGCTACACCTTC

D gene: .
clone size: few
J gene: TRBJ1-1
V gene: TRBV6-5
CDR3 protein: CASSYMGQGTEAFF
CDR3 DNA: TGTGCCAGCAGTTACATGGGGCAGGGCACTGAAGCTTTCTTT

D gene: .
clone size: .
J gene: TRBJ2-7
V gene: TRBV18
CDR3 protein: CASSPIGPGQEQYF
CDR3 DNA: TGTGCCAGCTCACCAATAGGCCCCGGCCAAGAGCAGTACTTC

D gene: .
clone size: .
J gene: TRBJ1-6
V gene: TRBV24-1
CDR3 protein: CAPETYNSPLHF
CDR3 DNA: TGTGCCCCGGAAACTTATAATTCACCCCTCCACTTT

D gene: .
clone size: many
J gene: TRBJ2-2
V gene: TRBV2
CDR3 protein: CASSQLNSSTEGDTGELFF
CDR3 DNA: TGTGCCAGCAGTCAACTCAACTCTAGCACCGAGGGGGACACCGGGGAGCTGTTTTTT

D gene: .
clone size: few
J gene: TRBJ1-2
V gene: TRBV5-6
CDR3 protein: CASSLDMEGITNYGYTF
CDR3 DNA: TGTGCCAGCAGCCTAGATATGGAAGGGATAACTAACTATGGCTACACCTTC

D gene: TRBD1
clone size: few
J gene: TRBJ1-3
V gene: TRBV20-1
CDR3 protein: CSARDPGQGANTIYF
CDR3 DNA: TGCAGTGCTAGAGATCCGGGACAGGGGGCAAACACCATATATTTT

D gene: TRBD1
clone size: many
J gene: TRBJ2-1
V gene: TRBV7-9
CDR3 protein: CASSSDVGVDRVQNEQFF
CDR3 DNA: TGTGCCAGCAGCTCGGACGTGGGGGTGGACAGGGTGCAGAATGAGCAGTTCTTC

D gene: .
clone size: many
J gene: TRBJ2-1
V gene: TRBV2
CDR3 protein: CASSDTPRPGNEQFF
CDR3 DNA: TGTGCCAGCAGTGATACCCCACGGCCAGGCAATGAGCAGTTCTTC

D gene: .
clone size: .
J gene: TRBJ2-1
V gene: TRBV15
CDR3 protein: CATSRAGTEVNEQFF
CDR3 DNA: TGTGCCACCAGCAGAGCGGGGACGGAGGTGAATGAGCAGTTCTTC

D gene: TRBD2
clone size: many
J gene: TRBJ2-7
V gene: TRBV6-1
CDR3 protein: CASSPGLAGASYEQYF
CDR3 DNA: TGTGCCAGCAGTCCGGGACTAGCGGGAGCGTCCTACGAGCAGTACTTC

D gene: .
clone size: .
J gene: TRBJ2-1
V gene: TRBV29-1
CDR3 protein: CSVMEPSYNEQFF
CDR3 DNA: TGCAGCGTCATGGAGCCCTCCTACAATGAGCAGTTCTTC

D gene: .
clone size: few
J gene: TRBJ1-4
V gene: TRBV6-5
CDR3 protein: CASSYWGPANEKLFF
CDR3 DNA: TGTGCCAGCAGTTACTGGGGGCCGGCTAATGAAAAACTGTTTTTT

D gene: TRBD2
clone size: many
J gene: TRBJ2-5
V gene: TRBV5-1
CDR3 protein: CASSLGLTSGETQYF
CDR3 DNA: TGCGCCAGCAGCTTAGGCCTCACTAGCGGAGAGACCCAGTACTTC

D gene: TRBD2
clone size: many
J gene: TRBJ2-7
V gene: TRBV28
CDR3 protein: CASSSGLASSYEQYF
CDR3 DNA: TGTGCCAGCAGCTCAGGACTAGCGAGCTCCTACGAGCAGTACTTC

D gene: .
clone size: many
J gene: TRBJ2-3
V gene: TRBV5-1
CDR3 protein: CASSEQASTDTQYF
CDR3 DNA: TGCGCCAGCAGCGAACAGGCTAGCACAGATACGCAGTATTTT

D gene: .
clone size: many
J gene: TRBJ1-3
V gene: TRBV27
CDR3 protein: CASSSSSSGNTIYF
CDR3 DNA: TGTGCCAGCAGTTCCTCGAGCTCTGGAAACACCATATATTTT

D gene: .
clone size: many
J gene: TRBJ1-1
V gene: TRBV6-1
CDR3 protein: CASRTHSMNTEAFF
CDR3 DNA: TGTGCCAGCAGAACCCATTCCATGAACACTGAAGCTTTCTTT

D gene: TRBD2
clone size: few
J gene: TRBJ2-7
V gene: TRBV19
CDR3 protein: CASSINGASGSYEQYF
CDR3 DNA: TGTGCCAGTAGTATAAACGGGGCTAGCGGGAGCTACGAGCAGTACTTC

D gene: .
clone size: .
J gene: TRBJ1-1
V gene: TRBV7-9
CDR3 protein: CASSLKGGVGNTEAFF
CDR3 DNA: TGTGCCAGCAGCTTAAAGGGGGGGGTAGGGAACACTGAAGCTTTCTTT

D gene: TRBD1
clone size: few
J gene: TRBJ2-7
V gene: TRBV20-1
CDR3 protein: CSAVPGQGVFREQYF
CDR3 DNA: TGCAGTGCTGTCCCGGGACAGGGGGTTTTCAGGGAGCAGTACTTC

D gene: .
clone size: .
J gene: TRBJ2-1
V gene: TRBV12-3/TRBV12-4
CDR3 protein: CASSLTPFYNEQFF
CDR3 DNA: TGTGCCAGCAGTTTAACCCCATTCTACAATGAGCAGTTCTTC

D gene: .
clone size: many
J gene: TRBJ2-1
V gene: TRBV2
CDR3 protein: CASSEARGTYNEQFF
CDR3 DNA: TGTGCCAGCAGTGAAGCTAGGGGGACCTACAATGAGCAGTTCTTC

D gene: TRBD1
clone size: many
J gene: TRBJ2-7
V gene: TRBV18
CDR3 protein: CASSLGTVSYEQYF
CDR3 DNA: TGTGCCAGCTCACTCGGGACAGTGTCCTACGAGCAGTACTTC

D gene: .
clone size: many
J gene: TRBJ1-1
V gene: TRBV30
CDR3 protein: CAWRGMWGEAFF
CDR3 DNA: TGTGCCTGGAGAGGGATGTGGGGTGAAGCTTTCTTT

D gene: .
clone size: .
J gene: TRBJ2-5
V gene: TRBV5-5
CDR3 protein: CASSGNSYQETQYF
CDR3 DNA: TGTGCCAGCAGCGGTAACAGCTACCAAGAGACCCAGTACTTC

D gene: TRBD2
clone size: few
J gene: TRBJ2-7
V gene: TRBV28
CDR3 protein: CASSLTSGSGHEQYF
CDR3 DNA: TGTGCCAGCAGTTTGACTAGCGGGAGTGGGCACGAGCAGTACTTC

D gene: .
clone size: many
J gene: TRBJ2-1
V gene: TRBV27
CDR3 protein: CASSSQPTGEQFF
CDR3 DNA: TGTGCCAGCAGTTCCCAACCGACAGGAGAGCAGTTCTTC

D gene: .
clone size: many
J gene: TRBJ2-1
V gene: TRBV28
CDR3 protein: CASRGTPVNEQFF
CDR3 DNA: TGTGCCAGCAGGGGGACACCCGTCAATGAGCAGTTCTTC

D gene: .
clone size: few
J gene: TRBJ1-1
V gene: TRBV2
CDR3 protein: CASSEAGGIWAFF
CDR3 DNA: TGTGCCAGCAGTGAAGCGGGAGGGATTTGGGCTTTCTTT

D gene: TRBD2
clone size: .
J gene: TRBJ2-1
V gene: TRBV5-1
CDR3 protein: CASSLHHIAGGSYNEQFF
CDR3 DNA: TGCGCCAGCAGCTTGCACCACATAGCGGGAGGGTCCTACAATGAGCAGTTCTTC

D gene: .
clone size: many
J gene: TRBJ2-7
V gene: TRBV28
CDR3 protein: CASSEGGPTHSYEQYF
CDR3 DNA: TGTGCCAGCAGTGAAGGGGGGCCTACACACTCCTACGAGCAGTACTTC

D gene: TRBD1
clone size: .
J gene: TRBJ2-6
V gene: TRBV2
CDR3 protein: CASSVQGTNVLTF
CDR3 DNA: TGTGCCAGCAGTGTACAGGGGACCAACGTCCTGACTTTC

D gene: TRBD2
clone size: .
J gene: TRBJ2-1
V gene: TRBV20-1
CDR3 protein: CSARRGTTYNEQFF
CDR3 DNA: TGCAGTGCTAGACGCGGGACTACCTACAATGAGCAGTTCTTC

D gene: TRBD2
clone size: .
J gene: TRBJ2-1
V gene: TRBV18
CDR3 protein: CASRTPGLAGNEQFF
CDR3 DNA: TGTGCCAGTCGCACCCCGGGACTAGCGGGCAATGAGCAGTTCTTC

D gene: .
clone size: .
J gene: TRBJ2-6
V gene: TRBV5-8
CDR3 protein: CASTVRGSSSGANVLTF
CDR3 DNA: TGTGCCAGCACCGTACGGGGGTCAAGCTCTGGGGCCAACGTCCTGACTTTC

D gene: TRBD2
clone size: many
J gene: TRBJ2-7
V gene: TRBV28
CDR3 protein: CASSWSSGRAFGYEQYF
CDR3 DNA: TGTGCCAGCAGTTGGAGCAGCGGGAGGGCCTTCGGCTACGAGCAGTACTTC

D gene: .
clone size: .
J gene: TRBJ2-7
V gene: TRBV18
CDR3 protein: CASSRGVGSAYEQYF
CDR3 DNA: TGTGCCAGCTCCCGTGGGGTTGGGTCGGCCTACGAGCAGTACTTC

D gene: TRBD1
clone size: many
J gene: TRBJ1-1
V gene: TRBV13
CDR3 protein: CASSRPTGGSDTEAFF
CDR3 DNA: TGTGCCAGCAGCCGACCTACAGGGGGATCAGACACTGAAGCTTTCTTT

D gene: .
clone size: many
J gene: TRBJ2-4
V gene: TRBV7-2
CDR3 protein: CASFDPLTAKNIQYF
CDR3 DNA: TGTGCCAGTTTCGATCCACTCACTGCCAAAAACATTCAGTACTTC

D gene: .
clone size: few
J gene: TRBJ2-3
V gene: TRBV4-1
CDR3 protein: CASSQDGRQSTDTQYF
CDR3 DNA: TGCGCCAGCAGCCAAGACGGACGCCAAAGCACAGATACGCAGTATTTT

D gene: .
clone size: many
J gene: TRBJ2-1
V gene: TRBV27
CDR3 protein: CATGDTGYNEQFF
CDR3 DNA: TGTGCCACAGGGGATACGGGTTACAATGAGCAGTTCTTC

D gene: .
clone size: .
J gene: TRBJ2-2
V gene: TRBV7-3
CDR3 protein: CASSLGPGAGELFF
CDR3 DNA: TGTGCCAGCAGCCTCGGGCCCGGGGCCGGGGAGCTGTTTTTT

D gene: .
clone size: many
J gene: TRBJ2-6
V gene: TRBV28
CDR3 protein: CASSLNPPGTGANVLTF
CDR3 DNA: TGTGCCAGCAGTTTGAATCCCCCAGGGACTGGGGCCAACGTCCTGACTTTC

D gene: TRBD2
clone size: .
J gene: TRBJ2-7
V gene: TRBV28
CDR3 protein: CASSFGLADSYEQYF
CDR3 DNA: TGTGCCAGCAGTTTTGGACTAGCGGACTCCTACGAGCAGTACTTC

D gene: TRBD1
clone size: many
J gene: TRBJ1-1
V gene: TRBV5-1
CDR3 protein: CASSLEAGGTEAFF
CDR3 DNA: TGCGCCAGCAGCTTGGAGGCAGGGGGCACTGAAGCTTTCTTT

D gene: .
clone size: .
J gene: TRBJ2-6
V gene: TRBV7-9
CDR3 protein: CASSLRGATGANVLTF
CDR3 DNA: TGTGCCAGCAGCTTACGGGGGGCCACTGGGGCCAACGTCCTGACTTTC

D gene: .
clone size: .
J gene: TRBJ2-4
V gene: TRBV2
CDR3 protein: CASTYDSSAKNIQYF
CDR3 DNA: TGTGCCAGCACGTACGACAGCTCAGCCAAAAACATTCAGTACTTC

D gene: .
clone size: .
J gene: TRBJ2-3
V gene: TRBV20-1
CDR3 protein: CSGAGITSDTQYF
CDR3 DNA: TGCAGTGGGGCGGGGATCACCTCAGATACGCAGTATTTT